These T cell receptor beta chains were read from a single sample in a study of early T cells in non-severe SARS-CoV-2 infection. Using its own MiXCR run on the 5' RACE reads, TCRdb lists one record per CDR3 protein. This table has just under 60,000 distinct CDR3 sequences, around 9% appearing once. The sample consisted of whole blood. Receptor source: an adult who was a healthcare worker with PCR-confirmed SARS-CoV-2 infection or an uninfected control (not recorded which). The CDR3 runs from the conserved cysteine through the conserved F or W. A D gene is named only where the DNA matches it firmly.

v_call	j_call	d_call	cdr3_aa
TRBV12-3/TRBV12-4	TRBJ2-2	TRBD1	CASSSGGAYTGELFF
TRBV6-6	TRBJ2-1	TRBD2	CASSYPLAGGENYNEQFF
TRBV24-1	TRBJ1-1	.	CATSDASQGETEAFF
TRBV6-5	TRBJ2-7	.	CASSSGARPGEQYF
TRBV11-2	TRBJ2-3	.	CASSSSPGTDTQYF
TRBV12-3/TRBV12-4	TRBJ1-5	.	CASSSPGHISNQPQHF
TRBV4-2	TRBJ2-3	.	CASSQEPTIDTQYF
TRBV29-1	TRBJ2-1	.	CSVVNYNEQFF
TRBV5-4	TRBJ1-1	.	CASSPSGRSNTEAFF
TRBV11-2	TRBJ2-1	TRBD1	CASSPNGFGTGNEQFF
TRBV28	TRBJ2-1	.	CASSSGAAYNEQFF
TRBV12-3/TRBV12-4	TRBJ2-1	TRBD1	CASQAGTGAYNEQFF
TRBV29-1	TRBJ2-1	.	CSVPAAQQFF
TRBV28	TRBJ1-4	TRBD1	CASSWDRVVGKLFF
TRBV5-1	TRBJ2-7	.	CASSSGTLRPPYEQYF
TRBV29-1	TRBJ2-1	TRBD1	CSGGQGHEQFF
TRBV3-1	TRBJ1-6	TRBD1	CASSLGQENSPLHF
TRBV7-2	TRBJ2-1	.	CASSPPGGFYNEQFF
TRBV11-2	TRBJ2-7	.	CASSLGGSVTYEQYF